This T cell receptor (beta chain) was captured by sequencing in a study of glioma-infiltrating T cells after dendritic cell vaccination (TCRdb year 2016). General notes on the study: Of the roughly 15 glioblastoma patients in the cohort, all drawn from Phase I and II dendritic cell vaccination trials, 9 were newly diagnosed and 6 had recurrent disease. Between about 2002 and 2012, patients were given autologous tumor lysate-pulsed dendritic cell vaccination. The vaccine consisted of monocyte-derived dendritic cells cultured about 7 days with IL-4 and GM-CSF, then pulsed overnight with autologous tumor lysate. Three intradermal dendritic cell vaccine injections were administered to patients at biweekly intervals in the arm below the axilla. Tumor-infiltrating lymphocyte content was quantified and tumor and blood repertoires were compared in dendritic cell-vaccinated glioblastoma patients by deep sequencing of TCR beta CDR3 regions. Survival after dendritic cell vaccination was correlated with TCR sequencing metrics, such as TIL content and the overlap between tumor and blood repertoires.

V is cut by 1 base and J by 1 base, and the space between the germline ends is 11 bases. The CDR3 has 16 amino acids, counting the end cysteine and phenylalanine. The only DNA kept is the CDR3, 48 bases in frame from the first base. The germline V gene supplies CDR1 SGHTA and CDR2 FQGNSA. The immunoSEQ assay amplified TCRB CDR3 regions from 1.5 to 2.5 micrograms of genomic DNA, or from all available DNA when less than that amount was available. The multiplex PCR employed 60 forward primers targeting TCR V beta segments and 13 reverse primers targeting J beta segments. To estimate the number of reads per starting template, synthetic control templates were added to each sample at limiting dilution. The Illumina HiSeq System generated sequencing reads of 87 bp. As for the authors' bioinformatics: To remove PCR and sequencing errors, closely related sequences were merged with a nearest neighbor algorithm. TCR overlap was measured as the percentage of unique tumor TCR beta sequences that were also present in the peripheral blood of the same patient. TCRdb stores this immuneACCESS table with in-frame sequences only. Part of the clones is absent; in the studies checked, under half of the shortfall reflects unresolved V genes, and no reason is known for the rest. Clone size and the V and J calls come from that table; the DNA yielded D and trimming. For this sample the table gives 95,000 to 110,000 clones, of which roughly 80% were detected only once. Around 12% of the sample is in the top ten clones.

A word on this clone: Its antigen specificity is not known. No much larger clone is present one base from it, and per-base qualities are unavailable.

Paper-wide results and their limitations: The response model built on TCR overlap across three groups was characterized as speculative, with prospective validation still needed. After dendritic cell vaccination, a higher estimated pretreatment TIL content predicted longer time to progression and longer overall survival. No direct relationship between TCR clonality and survival was found, suggesting that a diverse polyclonal response may matter. The cohort was small and heterogeneous, only a few patients had full blood and tumor sets, and even fewer had initial-recurrent tumor pairs.

Patients were selected on the basis of adequate residual fresh-frozen tumor tissue and more than two years of available survival data. An isocitrate dehydrogenase mutation was not carried by any of the glioblastoma patients, although molecular status was otherwise variable. PBMC collection took place before vaccination, two weeks after the third vaccination, and at tumor progression if progression occurred. The Qiagen DNeasy Blood extraction Kit was used to extract genomic DNA. The receptor was derived from a human donor with glioblastoma. The chain is assembled from TRBV7-2 and TRBJ1-5; no D segment can be confidently identified. The sequences come from blood, collected before dendritic cell vaccination. The CDR3 corresponds to CASSLDGGGSNQPQHF. Here is the DNA: TGTGCCAGCAGCTTAGATGGCGGTGGGAGCAATCAGCCCCAGCATTTT.